Shown below are 16 T cell receptor beta chains from a single sample sequenced in a study of shared clonotypes between healthy human individuals. TCRdb's copy holds only in-frame clones and misses some; the assay was immunoSEQ multiplex PCR. The sample holds around 530,000 clones, around three quarters seen once. Material: PBMCs. These receptors were obtained from a woman aged 35 to 49 in good health. Some clones in this sample may be carry-over from other donors' samples.

The V gene is TRBV15, the J gene TRBJ1-3; 7 nucleotides line up with TRBD1. The junction had 4 bases not matched to a gene; V was cut back by 2 bases and J by 0 bases. The CDR3 covers 16 residues. Per the germline V gene, CDR1 is LNHNV and CDR2 is YYDKDF (reference sequence). The CDR3 DNA follows: TGTGCCACCAGCAGATTCGGACAGGCCTCTGGAAACACCATATATTTT. This translates into CATSRFGQASGNTIYF.

This clone was detected ten times or more. The rearrangement joins TRBV19 to TRBJ1-5; D not certain. V lost 7 bases to trimming and J lost 3 bases, with 13 bases between them. Looked up from germline, CDR1 is LNHDA and CDR2 is SQIVND (reference sequence). The CDR3 is 14 amino acids. The CDR3, as DNA: TGTGCCAGTACCCTCGGCAGCAACAATCAGCCCCAGCATTTT. Translated, it gives CASTLGSNNQPQHF.

The rearrangement joins TRBV10-1 to TRBJ1-4; D is unclear. Trimming removed 6 bases at V and 7 bases at J, with 15 bases between. The CDR3 spans 14 residues. The V gene's germline CDR1 is WNHNN and CDR2 SYGVQD (reference sequence). CDR3 loop: CASRQIAGSEKLFF. The CDR3 DNA sequence: TGCGCCAGCAGGCAGATTGCCGGTAGTGAAAAACTGTTTTTT.

The V gene is TRBV10-2, the J gene TRBJ2-2; a possible D gene is TRBD1 (6 bases). CDR1 and CDR2 from the germline V gene are WSHSY and SAAADI. This CDR3 comprises 14 residues. Trimming took 6 bases from V and 0 from J, leaving 8 bases between them. The CDR3: CASRAGANTGELFF. The CDR3 coding sequence is TGCGCCAGCAGGGCAGGGGCGAACACCGGGGAGCTGTTTTTT.

The chain links TRBV5-4 to TRBJ1-1, with 8 bases fitting TRBD1. Per the germline V gene, CDR1 is SGHNT and CDR2 is YYREEE (reference sequence). The CDR3 spans 15 residues. V lost 4 bases to trimming and J lost 3 bases; unmatched junction nucleotides: 8. The CDR3 DNA reads as TGTGCCAGCAGCCTAAGACAGGGGAAGGACACTGAAGCTTTCTTT. It yields the protein CASSLRQGKDTEAFF.

This chain links TRBV30 with TRBJ1-2; 8 nucleotides align to TRBD1. The ends lost 3 bases at V and 7 bases at J; junction bases unmatched: 7. The CDR3 consists of 13 residues. Looked up from germline, CDR1 is GTSNPN and CDR2 is SVGIG (reference sequence). The CDR3 region has the DNA TGTGCCTGGAGCGTTCAGGGGGCGGGTGGCTACACCTTC. It yields the protein CAWSVQGAGGYTF.

This clone came up a few times. This likely reflects a read error, since a far larger clone is one base away. Since no conserved phenylalanine or tryptophan closes the CDR3, a read error is the likely cause. V and J are TRBV7-6 and TRBJ2-7; D is undetermined. V dropped 1 base and J dropped 3 bases, with 10 bases sitting between them. In germline, CDR1 is SGHVS, CDR2 FNYEAQ. CDR3 size: 14 residues. The DNA for the CDR3 is TGTGCCAGCAGCTTAGGGACGGAAGACTACGAGCAGTACCTC. This encodes CASSLGTEDYEQYL.

J is TRBJ1-2 and V is TRBV7-2, with D possibly TRBD1 on 6 matching bases. Trimming left V 4 bases short and J 0 bases short, with 18 bases between. Germline CDR1 is SGHTA and CDR2 is FQGNSA. The CDR3 covers 17 residues. CDR3 protein: CASSSALHRESNYGYTF. The CDR3 region has the DNA TGTGCCAGCAGCTCCGCACTCCACAGGGAATCTAACTATGGCTACACCTTC. Full variable domain (remainder filled in from reference TRBV7-2 and TRBJ1-2): GAGVSQSPSNKVTEKGKDVELRCDPISGHTALYWYRQSLGQGLEFLIYFQGNSAPDKSGLPSDRFSAERTGGSVSTLTIQRTQQEDSAVYLCASSSALHRESNYGYTFGSGTRLTVV.

The chain is built from TRBV2 and TRBJ2-1; the D is unclear. Germline V CDR1 and CDR2: SNHLY, FYNNEI. Trimming took 6 bases from V and 1 from J, leaving 10 bases between them. The CDR3 sequence is 14 residues long. The CDR3 protein is CASRPRLSYNEQFF. CDR3 nucleotide sequence: TGTGCCAGCAGACCTCGACTTTCCTACAATGAGCAGTTCTTC.

In the case of this clone: At one end the junction does not follow the germline gene, possibly because of a read error. Distinct nucleotide sequences in the sample also encode this CDR3. The chain has TRBV6-1 and TRBJ2-5, with D possibly TRBD2 on 6 matching bases. CDR1 and CDR2 from the germline V gene are MNHNS and SASEGT. The CDR3 totals 14 residues. This CDR3 is CASSALRGQETQYF. The DNA of the CDR3 is TGCGCCAGCAGTGCTCTGCGGGGCCAAGAGACCCAGTACTTC.

This chain uses TRBV2 with TRBJ2-7, with 11 bases lining up with TRBD2. V dropped 10 bases and J dropped 3; count of bases not matched to a gene: 11. Germline CDR1 reads SNHLY; CDR2 reads FYNNEI. The CDR3 spans 15 residues. The chain's CDR3 is CANQPGTSGVYEQYF. The CDR3 coding sequence is TGTGCCAACCAACCCGGGACTAGCGGAGTCTACGAGCAGTACTTC.

This clone was detected once. The gene calls are TRBV6-1 and TRBJ2-7, with TRBD2 matching 7 bases. J lost 0 bases, V lost 6 bases, and 8 bases had no gene match. In germline, CDR1 is MNHNS, CDR2 SASEGT. The CDR3 runs to 15 residues. CDR3 DNA sequence: TGTGCCAGCAGGTGGTCCCTAGCGGACTCCTACGAGCAGTACTTC. Protein sequence: CASRWSLADSYEQYF.

The rearrangement links TRBV11-3 to TRBJ1-1; a possible D gene is TRBD1 (6 bases). The V gene's germline CDR1 is SGHNT and CDR2 YENEEA. Trimming cost V 5 bases and J 5 bases, with 12 bases left between them. CDR3 length: 13 amino acids. This CDR3 is CASSPGASTEAFF. CDR3 nucleotides: TGTGCCAGCAGCCCGGGGGCGAGTACTGAAGCTTTCTTT.

The chain employs TRBV7-2 and TRBJ2-7, with 7 bases aligning to TRBD2. The CDR3 contains 18 residues. V shed 7 bases, J shed 5 bases, and the junction held 23 bases outside the gene matches. Germline V gene sequence: CDR1 SGHTA, CDR2 FQGNSA. Written as DNA, the CDR3 is TGTGCCAGCACCCCCACTTGGGCTAGCGGCCCTCTAAAGAACGAGCAGTACTTC. Translating it yields CASTPTWASGPLKNEQYF.

Notes on this clone: Other nucleotide sequences from this sample produce the same CDR3. The chain joins TRBV6-4 to TRBJ1-1, with D uncertain. CDR3 length: 13 residues. Trimming took off 5 bases at V and 1 base at J, with 8 bases between the two ends. Germline V gene lookup returns CDR1 MRHNA and CDR2 SNTAGT. The CDR3: CASSRESNTEAFF. The CDR3 bases are TGTGCCAGCAGTAGGGAGTCGAACACTGAAGCTTTCTTT.

V gene TRBV2 combines with J gene TRBJ1-4; D is perhaps TRBD1 (5 bases). CDR3 length equals 17 residues. V lost 0 bases and J lost 6, with 17 bases in between. Germline CDR1 reads SNHLY; CDR2 reads FYNNEI. The CDR3 bases are TGTGCCAGCAGTGAAGCGCTCAATCGACAGCTAGATGAAAAACTGTTTTTT. This gives the protein CASSEALNRQLDEKLFF.